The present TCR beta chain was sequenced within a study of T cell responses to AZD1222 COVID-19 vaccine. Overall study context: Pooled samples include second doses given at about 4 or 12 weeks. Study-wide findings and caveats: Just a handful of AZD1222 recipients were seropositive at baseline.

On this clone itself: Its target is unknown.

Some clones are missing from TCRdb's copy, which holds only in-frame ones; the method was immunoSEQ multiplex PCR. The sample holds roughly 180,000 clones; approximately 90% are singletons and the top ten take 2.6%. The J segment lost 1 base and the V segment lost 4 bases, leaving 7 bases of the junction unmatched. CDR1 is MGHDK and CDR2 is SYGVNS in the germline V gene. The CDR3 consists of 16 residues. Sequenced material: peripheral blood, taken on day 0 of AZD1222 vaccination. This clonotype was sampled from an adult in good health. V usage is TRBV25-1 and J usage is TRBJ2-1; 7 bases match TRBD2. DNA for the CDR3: TGTGCCAGCAGTGGGGGGGGACTCTCTTCCTACAATGAGCAGTTCTTC. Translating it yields CASSGGGLSSYNEQFF.